The 17 T cell receptor beta chains reported below all come from one sample, sequenced in a study of identical twins. TCRdb independently ran MiXCR on the 5' RACE reads; one entry per CDR3 protein. The repertoire holds 400,000 to 500,000 distinct CDR3 sequences, with about 18% as singletons. Sequenced material: naive T cells sorted from blood. Source of these receptors: a man in his fifties in good health.

This clonotype was picked up a small number of times. The chain recombines TRBV12-3 or TRBV12-4 with TRBJ2-1; D is uncertain. The CDR3 covers 14 residues. Trimming removed 3 bases at V and 4 bases at J, with 10 bases between. This CDR3 reads CASSLNQMYNEQFF. CDR3 bases: TGTGCCAGCAGTTTGAATCAGATGTACAATGAGCAGTTCTTC.

This clonotype was observed a handful of times. This rearrangement joins TRBV6-5 to TRBJ1-5; D call uncertain. V lost 2 bases, J lost 3 bases, and 8 bases lay in between. The CDR3 spans 14 residues. The germline V gene has CDR1 MNHEY and CDR2 SVGAGI. CDR3 residues: CASSYRRDNQPQHF. CDR3 DNA sequence: TGTGCCAGCAGTTACCGGCGGGACAATCAGCCCCAGCATTTT.

This chain links TRBV20-1 with TRBJ2-7; D could derive from TRBD1 or TRBD2 (5 bases each). Trimming took off 4 bases at V and 1 base at J, with 11 bases between the two ends. The CDR3 consists of 13 residues. Germline lookup yields CDR1 DFQATT and CDR2 SNEGSKA (reference sequence). Here the CDR3 reads CSAIGTQSYEQYF. CDR3 DNA: TGCAGTGCTATCGGGACGCAGTCCTACGAGCAGTACTTC.

The chain is built from TRBV7-8 and TRBJ1-1; 10 nucleotides match TRBD1. V shed 1 base and J 4 bases; nucleotides not matched to a gene: 0. The CDR3 has 14 residues. Germline CDR1 SGHVS, CDR2 FQNEAQ. The CDR3 protein is CASSLGDRGTEAFF. CDR3 coding DNA: TGTGCCAGCAGCTTAGGGGACAGGGGCACTGAAGCTTTCTTT.

There are many counts of this clonotype. The gene calls are TRBV15 and TRBJ2-7; TRBD2 agrees at 10 bases. Looked up from germline, CDR1 is LNHNV and CDR2 is YYDKDF (reference sequence). V was pared by 1 base and J by 3 bases, with 6 bases of the junction left unmatched. CDR3 length: 16 amino acids. The CDR3 DNA reads as TGTGCCACCAGCAGAGGTGGACTAGCGGACCTCTACGAGCAGTACTTC. As protein: CATSRGGLADLYEQYF.

This chain links TRBV7-9 with TRBJ1-1; D gene unclear. V shed 5 bases and J shed 8 bases, with 12 bases lying between them. The CDR3 runs 12 residues. Germline V lookup: CDR1 SEHNR, CDR2 FQNEAQ (reference sequence). The CDR3 loop reads CASSASGYEAFF. Written as DNA, the CDR3 is TGTGCCAGCAGCGCCTCGGGATACGAAGCTTTCTTT.

The chain joins TRBV20-1 to TRBJ2-3; 7 bases align to TRBD2. CDR1 is DFQATT and CDR2 is SNEGSKA in the germline V gene (reference sequence). The CDR3 consists of 16 residues. V was pared by 3 bases and J by 3 bases, with 12 bases of the junction left unmatched. CDR3 nucleotides: TGCAGTGCTAGTTCCAGCGGGGCCTCCCAGACAGATACGCAGTATTTT. Its translation: CSASSSGASQTDTQYF.

The chain couples TRBV18 to TRBJ2-7, with D perhaps matching TRBD2 (6 bases). Trimming cost V 6 bases and J 2 bases, with 11 bases left between them. The CDR3 runs to 13 residues. Germline CDR1 reads KGHSH; CDR2 reads LQKENI. The CDR3 loop is CASSGRNAYEQYF. The CDR3 nucleotides read TGTGCCAGCTCCGGGAGAAACGCCTACGAGCAGTACTTC.

In this sample, this clonotype turned up a few times. The chain recombines TRBV20-1 with TRBJ2-1; D tentatively fits TRBD1 or TRBD2 (5 bases each). The germline V gene encodes CDR1 DFQATT and CDR2 SNEGSKA (reference sequence). This CDR3 has 14 amino acids. V was trimmed by 6 bases and J by 5 bases, leaving 17 bases between them. For the CDR3, the DNA is TGCAGTGCCAAAGCCGGGACGAGCAACAATGAGCAGTTCTTC. Its protein is CSAKAGTSNNEQFF.

V usage is TRBV2 and J usage is TRBJ2-5; 8 positions match TRBD1. Trimming took 9 bases from V and 2 from J; bases not matched to a gene: 2. This CDR3 is 12 amino acids long. Germline V lookup: CDR1 SNHLY, CDR2 FYNNEI. The CDR3 sequence is CASGQGQETQYF. CDR3 DNA sequence: TGTGCCAGTGGACAGGGACAAGAGACCCAGTACTTC.

The chain links TRBV5-4 to TRBJ2-5, with 8 bases identical to TRBD2. This CDR3 is 17 amino acids long. After removal of 1 base from V and 2 bases from J, the junction contained 10 bases not matched to a gene. Germline assignment: CDR1 SGHNT and CDR2 YYREEE (reference sequence). CDR3 in DNA: TGTGCCAGCAGCTTGACGGGAGGGCCGCGTAGGCAAGAGACCCAGTACTTC. Amino acids: CASSLTGGPRRQETQYF.

The chain combines TRBV2 with TRBJ2-1; D perhaps matches TRBD1 (6 bases). CDR3 length equals 13 residues. CDR1 is SNHLY and CDR2 is FYNNEI in the germline V gene. V was trimmed by 7 bases and J by 3 bases, leaving 10 bases between them. Written as DNA, the CDR3 is TGTGCCAGCACGGTGGACAGCTACAATGAGCAGTTCTTC. It translates to CASTVDSYNEQFF.

This clonotype appeared many times. The chain joins TRBV3-1 to TRBJ2-5; D possibly corresponds to TRBD2 (6 bases). This CDR3 comprises 16 residues. The germline V gene encodes CDR1 LGHDT and CDR2 YNNKEL (reference sequence). The ends were cut back, 4 bases at V and 4 bases at J, with 19 bases in the middle. CDR3 residues: CASSLSVLASSETQYF. The CDR3 bases are TGTGCCAGCAGCCTAAGTGTCCTAGCGTCATCAGAGACCCAGTACTTC.

This clonotype was detected ten times or more. This chain links TRBV28 with TRBJ2-5; 9 bases line up with TRBD1. CDR3 size: 19 residues. Germline V lookup: CDR1 MDHEN, CDR2 SYDVKM. J lost 3 bases, V lost 1 base, and 15 bases had no gene match. CDR3 residues: CASSLLAVDRGAVEETQYF. The CDR3 coding sequence is TGTGCCAGCAGTTTATTAGCGGTGGACAGGGGTGCGGTAGAAGAGACCCAGTACTTC.

There are a few counts of this clonotype. The chain joins TRBV15 to TRBJ2-7; tentative D call: TRBD1 (6 bases). Trimming shortened V by 5 bases and J by 3 bases, and 11 bases separated the two germline ends. The CDR3 contains 13 residues. Germline-derived CDR1 and CDR2 are LNHNV and YYDKDF (reference sequence). The CDR3: CATSPDRGYEQYF. CDR3 bases: TGTGCCACCAGCCCGGACAGAGGCTACGAGCAGTACTTC.

In its sample, this clonotype was seen many times. J is TRBJ2-1 and V is TRBV5-5; D possibly matches TRBD1 or TRBD2 (5 bases each). The germline V gene has CDR1 SGHKS and CDR2 YYEKEE (reference sequence). The CDR3 runs to 16 residues. The ends were cut back, 3 bases at V and 4 bases at J, with 17 bases in the middle. The DNA of the CDR3 is TGTGCCAGCAGCTACCCAGGGACCCGGACGTACAATGAGCAGTTCTTC. This translates into CASSYPGTRTYNEQFF.

This clonotype was picked up a small number of times. The rearrangement links TRBV6-1 to TRBJ2-5, with D perhaps TRBD1 (6 bases). V lost 7 bases to trimming and J lost 5 bases, with 20 bases between them. Germline CDR1 is MNHNS and CDR2 is SASEGT. There are 15 residues in the CDR3. CDR3 coding DNA: TGTGCCAGCACCCGGGATTCAGGGGTGGGGGAGACCCAGTACTTC. Translated, it gives CASTRDSGVGETQYF.